These 30 T cell receptor beta chains came from one sample sequenced in a study of human T cells and chemical hapten exposure. Time point described: pre-sensitization, week 0. The treatment here: therapeutic diphenylcyclopropenone sensitization with weekly scalp DPC. TCRdb redid the calling of the RACE reads with MiXCR, one entry per CDR3 protein. The table has 300,000 to 400,000 distinct CDR3 sequences, roughly 5% seen once; the top ten hold roughly 2.6%. Material: whole blood, obtained in connection with sensitization to the hapten diphenylcyclopropenone (DPC). The source is a woman between 50 and 59 years old with alopecia areata. Some clones in this sample may be carry-over from other donors' samples.

As for this clonotype: A much larger clone differs by one base, so this may be a read error. This chain links TRBV20-1 with TRBJ1-5; D uncertain. CDR1 is DFQATT and CDR2 is SNEGSKA in the germline V gene (reference sequence). CDR3 length: 12 amino acids. The V end was cut by 8 bases, the J end by 4 bases, with 12 bases between. CDR3 bases: TGCAGTACATACAGTACTAATCAGCCCCAGCATTTT. Protein sequence: CSTYSTNQPQHF.

The V call is TRBV5-1, the J call TRBJ2-7; 8 nucleotides match TRBD1. The CDR3 extends over 14 amino acids. Germline trimming cut 7 bases from V and 5 bases from J; bases unmatched to any gene: 11. CDR1 SGHRS and CDR2 YFSETQ come from the germline V gene. CDR3 loop: CASSTTDRVHEQYF. DNA for the CDR3: TGCGCCAGCTCCACGACGGACAGGGTCCACGAGCAGTACTTC.

This clonotype was found a few times. The chain employs TRBV29-1 and TRBJ2-2; D is uncertain. Germline CDR1 SQVTM, CDR2 ANQGSEA. Trimming shortened V by 4 bases and J by 2 bases, and 5 bases separated the two germline ends. The CDR3 contains 12 residues. The CDR3 is CSVVLNTGELFF. The CDR3 DNA reads TGCAGCGTTGTCCTCAACACCGGGGAGCTGTTTTTT.

This clonotype was observed a handful of times. CDR3 protein: CASSRPGTREQFF. In DNA, the CDR3 is TGTGCCAGCAGCCGACCCGGGACCCGTGAGCAGTTCTTC. The chain links TRBV6-5 to TRBJ2-1, with D possibly called TRBD1 or TRBD2 (5 bases each). Germline V gene sequence: CDR1 MNHEY, CDR2 SVGAGI. Deletions cut 6 bases from V and 9 bases from J, with 15 bases between. The CDR3 runs 13 residues.

There are many counts of this clonotype. This chain links TRBV12-3 or TRBV12-4 with TRBJ1-1; TRBD1 agrees at 7 bases. The CDR3 is 15 amino acids. V lost 6 bases, J lost 0 bases, and 7 bases stayed unmatched. CDR3 bases: TGTGCCAGCAGGCGGGACAGCCTCATGAACACTGAAGCTTTCTTT. Protein: CASRRDSLMNTEAFF.

Ten or more counts support this clonotype. This rearrangement joins TRBV6-5 to TRBJ1-4; D gene ambiguous. Trimming pared 5 bases from V and 3 bases from J, leaving 13 bases between. The CDR3 has 15 residues. Germline values: CDR1 MNHEY, CDR2 SVGAGI. The chain's CDR3 is CASSPDKAANEKLFF. Written as DNA, the CDR3 is TGTGCCAGCAGTCCTGACAAGGCGGCTAATGAAAAACTGTTTTTT.

The chain combines TRBV29-1 with TRBJ2-1; the match to TRBD1 covers 7 bases. V dropped 5 bases and J dropped 2; count of bases not matched to a gene: 12. The germline V gene has CDR1 SQVTM and CDR2 ANQGSEA. The CDR3 contains 16 residues. This CDR3 is CSVLGTAGPTYNEQFF. The CDR3 DNA sequence: TGCAGCGTTCTTGGGACAGCTGGTCCCACCTACAATGAGCAGTTCTTC.

This clonotype was seen at least ten times. The gene calls are TRBV2 and TRBJ2-4; 7 bases line up with TRBD1. V gave up 5 bases and J gave up 4 bases; unmatched junction bases: 5. The CDR3 sequence is 14 residues long. Germline V lookup: CDR1 SNHLY, CDR2 FYNNEI. The CDR3 DNA follows: TGTGCCAGCAGTACGACAGGGTCTAAAAACATTCAGTACTTC. It specifies CASSTTGSKNIQYF.

This clonotype has more than one count but fewer than ten. The gene calls are TRBV11-2 and TRBJ2-5; no clear D. The V and J ends lost 3 bases and 7 bases respectively, with 12 bases between them. The CDR3 spans 13 residues. Germline lookup yields CDR1 SGHAT and CDR2 FQNNGV. CDR3 bases: TGTGCCAGCAGCTTCGATGTGCCAGGGACCCAGTACTTC. Encoded protein: CASSFDVPGTQYF.

The V call is TRBV3-1, the J call TRBJ2-5, with no clear D. The CDR3 covers 15 residues. V shed 2 bases and J shed 2 bases, with 12 bases lying between them. The germline V gene has CDR1 LGHDT and CDR2 YNNKEL (reference sequence). CDR3 in DNA: TGTGCCAGCAGCCAATCATCCGGCCAACAAGAGACCCAGTACTTC. It specifies CASSQSSGQQETQYF.

This clonotype has a count of ten or more. The chain carries TRBV2 and TRBJ2-5; D remains ambiguous. This CDR3 region has 11 residues. Germline-derived CDR1 and CDR2 are SNHLY and FYNNEI. Trimming removed 2 bases from V and 10 bases from J, with 8 bases in between. Written as DNA, the CDR3 is TGTGCCAGCAGTGAACCGAAGGGCCAGTACTTC. Translation: CASSEPKGQYF.

This clonotype was seen at least ten times. This sequence joins TRBV6-1 and TRBJ2-3; TRBD1 or TRBD2 may be the D gene (5 bases each). This CDR3 comprises 15 residues. V lost 5 bases to trimming and J lost 0 bases, with 12 bases between them. Germline V gene lookup returns CDR1 MNHNS and CDR2 SASEGT. The CDR3 spells CASSLRDGSTDTQYF. The DNA of the CDR3 is TGTGCCAGCAGTCTTCGGGACGGCAGCACAGATACGCAGTATTTT.

This clonotype came up many times. The V gene is TRBV7-2, the J gene TRBJ2-1; D is possibly TRBD2 (6 bases). Trimming left V 1 base short and J 7 bases short, with 14 bases between. The CDR3 loop spans 15 amino acids. Germline V lookup: CDR1 SGHTA, CDR2 FQGNSA. The CDR3 bases are TGTGCCAGCAGCTTAGTGGAGGGAGTCTGGAATGAGCAGTTCTTC. Protein sequence: CASSLVEGVWNEQFF.

V gene TRBV19 combines with J gene TRBJ2-7; a possible D gene is TRBD2 (6 bases). From germline, CDR1 is LNHDA and CDR2 SQIVND (reference sequence). V shed 2 bases and J shed 6 bases, with 11 bases lying between them. This CDR3 comprises 13 residues. CDR3 sequence: CASSIKEGAEQYF. DNA of the CDR3: TGTGCCAGTAGTATAAAGGAGGGCGCCGAGCAGTACTTC.

Only a few counts were recorded for this clonotype. The chain employs TRBV7-2 and TRBJ1-6; a possible D gene is TRBD1 (6 bases). V gave up 5 bases and J gave up 5 bases, with 13 bases separating them. Germline V CDR1 and CDR2: SGHTA, FQGNSA. The CDR3 sequence is 15 residues long. In DNA form, the CDR3 reads TGTGCCAGCAGCCGGGGGGCCCCAGATAATTCACCCCTCCACTTT. Its translation: CASSRGAPDNSPLHF.

This clonotype was recorded a few times. V gene TRBV7-9 combines with J gene TRBJ2-7; D is possibly TRBD1 or TRBD2 (5 bases each). V was shortened by 0 bases and J by 6 bases, with 9 bases between the two germline ends. Germline assignment: CDR1 SEHNR and CDR2 FQNEAQ (reference sequence). The CDR3 is 13 residues long. The CDR3 nucleotides are TGTGCCAGCAGCTTAGCGAGGGGATTCGAGCAGTACTTC. Translated, it gives CASSLARGFEQYF.

This clonotype was seen ten or more times. The genes are TRBV29-1 and TRBJ2-3; TRBD2 aligns across 7 bases. The germline V gene has CDR1 SQVTM and CDR2 ANQGSEA. The junction had 11 bases not matched to a gene; V was cut back by 6 bases and J by 2 bases. The CDR3 covers 15 residues. The CDR3 loop is CSVLTSPHPTDTQYF. DNA for the CDR3: TGCAGCGTCCTGACTAGCCCGCATCCCACAGATACGCAGTATTTT.

A few counts support this clonotype. The junction departs from the called germline gene at one end, perhaps through a read error. The chain recombines TRBV7-9 with TRBJ1-4; 9 bases are a match to TRBD1. This CDR3 region has 14 residues. Germline values: CDR1 SEHNR, CDR2 FQNEAQ (reference sequence). The DNA for the CDR3 is TGTACCAGCAGCTTACAGGGGGCGCGGGAAAAACTGTTTTTT. Residues: CTSSLQGAREKLFF. Together with reference TRBV7-9 and TRBJ1-4, the CDR3 gives the full variable domain: DTGVSQNPRHKITKRGQNVTFRCDPISEHNRLYWYRQTLGQGPEFLTYFQNEAQLEKSRLLSDRFSAERPKGSFSTLEIQRTEQGDSAMYLCTSSLQGAREKLFFGSGTQLSVL.

The table lists this clonotype with many counts. The chain recombines TRBV29-1 with TRBJ2-1; 9 bases agree with TRBD2. Germline V gene lookup returns CDR1 SQVTM and CDR2 ANQGSEA. The junction had 9 bases not matched to a gene; V was cut back by 7 bases and J by 8 bases. There are 13 residues in the CDR3. The CDR3 loop reads CSANGGGADEQFF. The CDR3 DNA reads TGCAGCGCTAATGGCGGGGGGGCCGATGAGCAGTTCTTC.

This clonotype was recorded a few times. The V call is TRBV5-4, the J call TRBJ2-3; a possible D gene is TRBD2 (5 bases). Trimming removed 0 bases at V and 2 bases at J, with 10 bases between. Looked up from germline, CDR1 is SGHNT and CDR2 is YYREEE (reference sequence). CDR3 length: 15 amino acids. CDR3 nucleotides: TGTGCCAGCAGCTTGGAACTAGGTAACACAGATACGCAGTATTTT. Translation: CASSLELGNTDTQYF.

This clonotype was seen repeatedly, ten times or more. The chain joins TRBV12-3 or TRBV12-4 to TRBJ1-2; D not certain. The CDR3 covers 13 residues. Trimming took off 5 bases at V and 4 bases at J, with 11 bases between the two ends. The DNA for the CDR3 is TGTGCCAGCAGTCCCGATAACTTCTATGGCTACACCTTC. Translated, it gives CASSPDNFYGYTF.

This clonotype was detected only a few times. CDR3 DNA sequence: TGTGCCAGCGAAGGCGCCGGGACAGCCGATACGCAGTATTTT. Encoded protein: CASEGAGTADTQYF. The V and J genes are TRBV28 and TRBJ2-3, with 7 bases fitting TRBD1. From germline, CDR1 is MDHEN and CDR2 SYDVKM. V trimming: 8 bases; J trimming: 6 bases; junction bases outside the gene matches: 11. This CDR3 is built from 14 residues. The entire variable domain, with the rest obtained from reference TRBV28 and TRBJ2-3, is as follows: DVKVTQSSRYLVKRTGEKVFLECVQDMDHENMFWYRQDPGLGLRLIYFSYDVKMKEKGDIPEGYSVSREKKERFSLILESASTNQTSMYLCASEGAGTADTQYFGPGTRLTVL.

The sample holds many counts of this clonotype. The CDR3 nucleotides read TGTGCCAGCAGTTATGGGCAGGGGGCCTACGAGCAGTACTTC. Its protein is CASSYGQGAYEQYF. The chain uses TRBV6-5 and TRBJ2-7; 7 bases are shared with TRBD1. This CDR3 spans 14 amino acids. V shed 3 bases and J 2 bases; nucleotides not matched to a gene: 4. The V gene's germline CDR1 is MNHEY and CDR2 SVGAGI.

This clonotype was seen a handful of times. The CDR3, as DNA: TGCAGTGCTAGTGGACAGGAATTGAACACTGAAGCTTTCTTT. Translation: CSASGQELNTEAFF. The chain links TRBV20-1 to TRBJ1-1; TRBD1 matches 7 bases. The CDR3 spans 14 residues. V gave up 3 bases and J gave up 0 bases; unmatched junction bases: 4. Germline V gene lookup returns CDR1 DFQATT and CDR2 SNEGSKA (reference sequence).

This clonotype was observed a handful of times. This may be a read error: a much more frequent sequence differs by one nucleotide. The rearrangement joins TRBV5-6 to TRBJ1-5; D uncertain. Germline V gene data show CDR1 as SGHDT and CDR2 as YYEEEE. Trimming took 3 bases from V and 3 from J, leaving 4 bases between them. The CDR3 length is 12 residues. The CDR3 bases are TGTGCCAGCAGCTCCTTCAATCAGCCCCAGCATTTT. This codes for CASSSFNQPQHF.

This clonotype appeared many times. The chain is built from TRBV6-5 and TRBJ2-3; 7 positions agree with TRBD1. This CDR3 has 15 amino acids. CDR1 is MNHEY and CDR2 is SVGAGI in the germline V gene. The V gene end was trimmed by 8 bases and the J gene end by 2 bases; junction bases not matched to a gene: 10. CDR3 coding DNA: TGTGCCAGCGGCAGACAGGGCTTCCCCACAGATACGCAGTATTTT. This gives the protein CASGRQGFPTDTQYF.

This clonotype was detected a few times. V gene TRBV9 combines with J gene TRBJ2-1, with D hard to call. Germline V gene sequence: CDR1 SGDLS, CDR2 YYNGEE. This CDR3 spans 13 amino acids. V was trimmed by 4 bases and J by 4 bases, leaving 9 bases between them. The CDR3 here is CASSPSPYNEQFF. Here the CDR3 DNA reads TGTGCCAGCAGCCCCAGCCCATACAATGAGCAGTTCTTC.

V and J are TRBV29-1 and TRBJ2-3; D not resolved. Germline CDR1 reads SQVTM; CDR2 reads ANQGSEA. The V end was cut by 7 bases, the J end by 1 base, with 12 bases between. This CDR3 is 13 amino acids long. CDR3: CSANPTGTDTQYF. DNA for the CDR3: TGCAGCGCCAATCCCACTGGCACAGATACGCAGTATTTT.

This clonotype was seen a few times. The V gene is TRBV3-1, the J gene TRBJ2-2, with 10 bases that match TRBD1. Germline-derived CDR1 and CDR2 are LGHDT and YNNKEL (reference sequence). V was pared by 0 bases and J by 5 bases, with 6 bases of the junction left unmatched. The CDR3 has 17 amino acids. The chain's CDR3 is CASSQDPWTGGTGELFF. CDR3 nucleotide sequence: TGTGCCAGCAGCCAAGATCCCTGGACAGGGGGTACCGGGGAGCTGTTTTTT.

Ten or more counts support this clonotype. This chain links TRBV29-1 with TRBJ1-5; D is unclear. Trimming took 4 bases from V and 9 from J, leaving 10 bases between them. The CDR3 consists of 11 residues. Germline CDR1 is SQVTM and CDR2 is ANQGSEA. In DNA form, the CDR3 reads TGCAGCGTTGGGACCTCTAGGCCCCAGCATTTT. Translation gives CSVGTSRPQHF.